This T cell receptor (beta chain) was identified during a study of cytomegalovirus exposure and HLA in healthy donors. The repertoire was sequenced with immunoSEQ multiplex PCR; TCRdb's copy has only in-frame clones and lacks some. The sample contains around 220,000 clones, around nine tenths of which appear only once. The germline CDR1 and CDR2 sequences are SNHLY and FYNNEI. CDR3 length equals 13 residues. The V end was cut by 0 bases, the J end by 14 bases, with 16 bases between. This clone was detected only once. The chain recombines TRBV2 with TRBJ1-1, with D possibly matching TRBD1 (5 bases). Sequencing was performed on PBMCs. The clonotype originates from a woman aged 18-29 years in good health and CMV-seronegative. The DNA for the CDR3 is TGTGCCAGCAGTGAAGCGAGGCGGGGCCCCATATTCTTT. Translated, it gives CASSEARRGPIFF.